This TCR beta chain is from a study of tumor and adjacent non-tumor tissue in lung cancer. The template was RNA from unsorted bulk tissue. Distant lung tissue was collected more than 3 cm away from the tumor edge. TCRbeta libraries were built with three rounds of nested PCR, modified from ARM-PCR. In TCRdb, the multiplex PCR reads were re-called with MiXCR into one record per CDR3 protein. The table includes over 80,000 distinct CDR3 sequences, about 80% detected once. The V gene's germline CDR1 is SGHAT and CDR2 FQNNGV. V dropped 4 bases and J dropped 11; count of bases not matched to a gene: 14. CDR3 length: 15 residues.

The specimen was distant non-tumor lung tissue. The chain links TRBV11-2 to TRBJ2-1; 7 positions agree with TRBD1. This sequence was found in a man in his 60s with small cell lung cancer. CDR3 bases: TGTGCCAGCAGCTCCTCCTCAACAGGGGACCTTAAGCAGTTCTTC. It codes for CASSSSSTGDLKQFF.